This T cell receptor (beta chain) was obtained from a study of blood T cell repertoires in COVID-19. Study at large: PBMCs, B-cell-depleted T cells, or T cells were the source of the cDNA or gDNA that made up the material.

The CDR3 consists of 16 residues. Germline V gene data show CDR1 as SGHRS and CDR2 as YFSETQ. Trimming shortened V by 4 bases and J by 3 bases, and 16 bases separated the two germline ends. This clone has only a few counts. Authors' methods: Reference gene primer amplification gave estimated nucleated cell counts. The protocol was immunoSEQ multiplex PCR, while the TCRdb copy is restricted to in-frame clones and leaves out a portion. The D gene and trimming were derived from the DNA, and the V and J assignments and clone size from that table. This repertoire shows about 280,000 clones, 83% found once; its top ten account for more than 8%.

The clonotype comes from a woman in her forties or fifties who had recovered from COVID-19. Sequencing was performed on peripheral blood. The chain combines TRBV5-1 with TRBJ2-2; D perhaps matches TRBD1 (6 bases). CDR3 DNA: TGCGCCAGCAGCCTAGGTAATACAGGGTACACCGGGGAGCTGTTTTTT. It translates to CASSLGNTGYTGELFF.